This record concerns one TCR beta chain sequence. Its antigen is not known. This library used 300 to 500 ng RNA and molecular barcoded adaptors spanning alpha/delta and beta/gamma chains. TCRdb re-called the reads through MiXCR, storing one row per CDR3 protein. Counted here are about 86,000 distinct CDR3 sequences, around an eighth occurring once; the ten biggest clones make up more than 13%. This entry is derived from a study of read filtering for tumor transcriptome and immune sequencing. General study findings and limits: IR-seq and RNA-seq agreed better without single-read clonotypes.

This CDR3 has 16 residues. Germline assignment: CDR1 SNHLY and CDR2 FYNNEI. Trimming took 6 bases from V and 5 from J; bases not matched to a gene: 7. The sequencing sample was made of a population of CD138-negative cells sorted from bone marrow. The V gene is TRBV2, the J gene TRBJ2-5; 15 bases map to TRBD2. The TCR originated in a donor aged 40 or over with multiple myeloma. The DNA of the CDR3 is TGTGCCAGCAGAGGACTAGCGGGAGGGCCTGGGGAGACCCAGTACTTC. Amino acids: CASRGLAGGPGETQYF.